Sequencing of this T cell receptor (beta chain) was carried out in a study of blood T cells in healthy people across ages. This CDR3 is built from 16 residues. V lost 2 bases to trimming and J lost 6 bases; unmatched junction nucleotides: 6. The authors ran a second PCR of roughly 6 to 11 cycles using a sample-barcoded 5' primer and a J-beta primer mix. In TCRdb, the 5' RACE reads were re-called with MiXCR into one record per CDR3 protein. The sample gives about 800,000 distinct CDR3 sequences, 55% to 70% of which show up once; approximately 20% is in the top ten. The sample was blood. The clonotype originates from a man aged 30 to 39 in good health. The chain couples TRBV12-3 or TRBV12-4 to TRBJ1-6, with TRBD1 matching 8 bases. The CDR3 here is CASSLYPQGANSPLHF. The DNA for the CDR3 is TGTGCCAGCAGTTTATACCCCCAGGGGGCTAATTCACCCCTCCACTTT.